This T cell receptor beta chain was sequenced in a study of read filtering for tumor transcriptome and immune sequencing. CDR1 is DFQATT and CDR2 is SNEGSKA in the germline V gene (reference sequence). There are 16 residues in the CDR3. Trimming left V 4 bases short and J 1 base short, with 17 bases between. There are a few counts of this clonotype. From approximately 400 ng of RNA, a library with molecular barcoded alpha/delta and beta/gamma adaptors was made. A single record per CDR3 protein comes from TCRdb applying MiXCR to the reads. The data contain around 65,000 distinct CDR3 sequences, roughly a fifth of them singletons.

The rearrangement links TRBV20-1 to TRBJ2-1; possible D gene TRBD2, 6 bases. The sequence derives from a donor at least 40 years old with multiple myeloma. The sample taken for sequencing was a population of CD138-negative cells sorted from bone marrow. The CDR3 sequence is CSATYYSSESYNEQFF. CDR3 in DNA: TGCAGTGCTACTTATTACTCTAGCGAGTCCTACAATGAGCAGTTCTTC.